This entry lists 18 T cell receptor beta chains sequenced from one sample in a study of blood T cell repertoires in COVID-19. TCRdb keeps only in-frame clones here, not all; method: immunoSEQ multiplex PCR. The sample has some 160,000 clones, around 82% seen once. Sequencing was performed on peripheral blood. These receptors were taken from a woman in her forties or fifties with acute or convalescent COVID-19.

The chain uses TRBV7-2 and TRBJ1-5; D remains unclear. Trimming pared 0 bases from V and 7 bases from J, leaving 7 bases between. From germline, CDR1 is SGHTA and CDR2 FQGNSA. This CDR3 region has 13 residues. The CDR3 sequence: CASSLAWSQPQHF. CDR3 bases: TGTGCCAGCAGCTTAGCGTGGAGCCAGCCCCAGCATTTT.

The chain carries TRBV6-6 and TRBJ2-1; D possibly corresponds to TRBD2 (7 bases). Looked up from germline, CDR1 is MNHNY and CDR2 is SVGAGI (reference sequence). Trimming removed 7 bases at V and 5 bases at J, with 18 bases between. This CDR3 is built from 15 residues. The CDR3 spells CASTRGRGAHNEQFF. The CDR3 DNA reads as TGTGCCAGCACTCGGGGGAGGGGGGCTCACAATGAGCAGTTCTTC.

CDR3 sequence: CASKRTGTEAFF. For the CDR3, the DNA is TGTGCCAGCAAAAGGACGGGGACTGAAGCTTTCTTT. The rearrangement joins TRBV2 to TRBJ1-1, with no clear D. Deletions cut 7 bases from V and 5 bases from J, with 11 bases between. CDR3 length equals 12 residues. Germline V gene sequence: CDR1 SNHLY, CDR2 FYNNEI. Full variable domain (remainder filled in from reference TRBV2 and TRBJ1-1): EPEVTQTPSHQVTQMGQEVILRCVPISNHLYFYWYRQILGQKVEFLVSFYNNEISEKSEIFDDQFSVERPDGSNFTLKIRSTKLEDSAMYFCASKRTGTEAFFGQGTRLTVV.

The rearrangement links TRBV2 to TRBJ2-5; TRBD2 matches at 8 bases. The CDR3 runs to 14 residues. J was trimmed by 2 bases and V by 1 base; bases with no gene match: 0. In germline, CDR1 is SNHLY, CDR2 FYNNEI. This chain's CDR3 is CASSEVAGQETQYF. In DNA, the CDR3 is TGTGCCAGCAGTGAAGTAGCGGGGCAAGAGACCCAGTACTTC.

This chain links TRBV7-2 with TRBJ1-6; no firm D call. Trimming took 0 bases from V and 11 from J, leaving 14 bases between them. This CDR3 is 15 amino acids long. Germline CDR1 is SGHTA and CDR2 is FQGNSA. The CDR3 DNA is TGTGCCAGCAGCTTAGCAGCCGGGGTCGCAGCACCCCTCCACTTT. Its protein product is CASSLAAGVAAPLHF. Based on the CDR3 plus reference TRBV7-2 and TRBJ1-6, the full variable domain is GAGVSQSPSNKVTEKGKDVELRCDPISGHTALYWYRQSLGQGLEFLIYFQGNSAPDKSGLPSDRFSAERTGGSVSTLTIQRTQQEDSAVYLCASSLAAGVAAPLHFGNGTRLTVT.

V and J are TRBV7-3 and TRBJ2-1, with TRBD2 matching over 7 bases. The germline V gene encodes CDR1 SGHTA and CDR2 FQGTGA. The CDR3 contains 14 residues. With 4 bases clipped from V and 10 bases from J, the junction kept 10 bases outside the gene matches. CDR3 protein: CASSSGLDYQEQFF. CDR3 coding DNA: TGTGCCAGCAGCTCCGGACTAGATTATCAAGAGCAGTTCTTC. The complete variable domain, with remaining parts taken from reference TRBV7-3 and TRBJ2-1, reads GAGVSQTPSNKVTEKGKYVELRCDPISGHTALYWYRQSLGQGPEFLIYFQGTGAADDSGLPNDRFFAVRPEGSVSTLKIQRTERGDSAVYLCASSSGLDYQEQFFGPGTRLTVL.

This chain connects TRBV2 to TRBJ2-4; D is uncertain. Germline V lookup: CDR1 SNHLY, CDR2 FYNNEI. This CDR3 is built from 15 residues. V was trimmed by 6 bases and J by 4 bases, leaving 16 bases between them. The CDR3 DNA is TGTGCCAGCAGAGACCAGCCGGGTCATAAAAACATTCAGTACTTC. It is translated as CASRDQPGHKNIQYF.

The chain joins TRBV7-6 to TRBJ1-1; tentatively, D is TRBD1 (5 bases). V lost 4 bases to trimming and J lost 3 bases, with 9 bases between them. Germline V lookup: CDR1 SGHVS, CDR2 FNYEAQ. This CDR3 has 13 amino acids. The CDR3 spells CASSSQQDTEAFF. CDR3 coding DNA: TGTGCCAGCAGCTCCCAACAGGACACTGAAGCTTTCTTT.

The genes are TRBV27 and TRBJ2-2, with TRBD2 as a possible D gene (6 bases). The CDR3 contains 12 residues. Looked up from germline, CDR1 is MNHEY and CDR2 is SMNVEV (reference sequence). V lost 5 bases and J lost 6, with 7 bases in between. CDR3 protein: CASSPGAGELFF. The DNA of the CDR3 is TGTGCCAGCAGTCCGGGAGCCGGGGAGCTGTTTTTT.

The chain recombines TRBV6-5 with TRBJ1-1, with D hard to call. Germline CDR1 and CDR2: MNHEY and SVGAGI. The CDR3 length is 14 residues. Trimming left V 8 bases short and J 3 bases short, with 16 bases between. The CDR3 is CASFLSAGDTEAFF. The CDR3 nucleotides read TGTGCCAGCTTTCTTAGCGCCGGGGACACTGAAGCTTTCTTT.

The table lists this clone with a count of one. This chain links TRBV12-3 or TRBV12-4 with TRBJ1-5; TRBD1 might be the D (5 bases). This CDR3 spans 12 amino acids. V lost 7 bases and J 5 bases, leaving 9 bases between the germline ends. The CDR3 reads CASTPGDQPQHF. CDR3 nucleotide sequence: TGTGCCAGCACCCCGGGGGATCAGCCCCAGCATTTT.

The rearrangement joins TRBV7-2 to TRBJ1-2; possibly TRBD1 for D (6 bases). Trimming pared 1 base from V and 3 bases from J, leaving 12 bases between. This CDR3 region has 15 residues. The germline gives CDR1 SGHTA, CDR2 FQGNSA. Here the CDR3 DNA reads TGTGCCAGCAGCTTAGAACGGGGGGCCCACTATGGCTACACCTTC. Residues: CASSLERGAHYGYTF. Combining the CDR3 with reference TRBV7-2 and TRBJ1-2 gives the whole variable domain GAGVSQSPSNKVTEKGKDVELRCDPISGHTALYWYRQSLGQGLEFLIYFQGNSAPDKSGLPSDRFSAERTGGSVSTLTIQRTQQEDSAVYLCASSLERGAHYGYTFGSGTRLTVV.

The chain is built from TRBV25-1 and TRBJ1-2, with 7 bases matching TRBD1. CDR3 size: 16 residues. The germline V gene encodes CDR1 MGHDK and CDR2 SYGVNS. V gave up 3 bases and J gave up 2 bases; unmatched junction bases: 9. The CDR3 sequence: CASSDSKRQGNYGYTF. The CDR3 DNA follows: TGTGCCAGCAGTGATTCCAAAAGACAGGGAAACTATGGCTACACCTTC.

The V gene is TRBV28, the J gene TRBJ2-3, with 13 positions matching TRBD2. J was trimmed by 3 bases and V by 8 bases; bases with no gene match: 14. There are 18 residues in the CDR3. Germline CDR1 is MDHEN and CDR2 is SYDVKM. The CDR3 sequence: CASQRLAGGRFETDTQYF. The CDR3 DNA reads as TGTGCCAGCCAAAGACTAGCGGGGGGAAGATTTGAGACAGATACGCAGTATTTT.

This clone was recorded only once. J is TRBJ1-3 and V is TRBV4-3; 7 nucleotides match TRBD1. Germline lookup yields CDR1 LGHNA and CDR2 YSLEER. The CDR3 runs 17 residues. V lost 2 bases to trimming and J lost 0 bases; unmatched junction nucleotides: 7. CDR3 DNA: TGCGCCAGCAGCCAACGACTGGACAGGAGCTCTGGAAACACCATATATTTT. Translating gives CASSQRLDRSSGNTIYF.

The genes are TRBV12-3 or TRBV12-4 and TRBJ1-1, with TRBD1 as a possible D gene (5 bases). The germline V and J ends were trimmed by 3 bases and 10 bases, with 12 bases remaining between them. This CDR3 contains 12 residues. The DNA of the CDR3 is TGTGCCAGCAGTTTCGGGGGGTCCGGAGCTTTCTTT. Amino acids: CASSFGGSGAFF.

The V gene is TRBV6-4, the J gene TRBJ2-3; D unresolved. This CDR3 region has 12 residues. V lost 6 bases, J lost 6 bases, and 10 bases lay in between. Germline V gene sequence: CDR1 MRHNA, CDR2 SNTAGT. CDR3 bases: TGTGCCAGCAGCCCAGACTTCGATACGCAGTATTTT. Translated: CASSPDFDTQYF.

The chain recombines TRBV18 with TRBJ1-1; no reliable D call. CDR3 size: 14 residues. Per the germline V gene, CDR1 is KGHSH and CDR2 is LQKENI. V shed 2 bases and J shed 8 bases, with 15 bases lying between them. The CDR3 DNA reads TGTGCCAGCTCACCAACGGCGGGATCGGCAGAAGCTTTCTTT. Its protein product is CASSPTAGSAEAFF.